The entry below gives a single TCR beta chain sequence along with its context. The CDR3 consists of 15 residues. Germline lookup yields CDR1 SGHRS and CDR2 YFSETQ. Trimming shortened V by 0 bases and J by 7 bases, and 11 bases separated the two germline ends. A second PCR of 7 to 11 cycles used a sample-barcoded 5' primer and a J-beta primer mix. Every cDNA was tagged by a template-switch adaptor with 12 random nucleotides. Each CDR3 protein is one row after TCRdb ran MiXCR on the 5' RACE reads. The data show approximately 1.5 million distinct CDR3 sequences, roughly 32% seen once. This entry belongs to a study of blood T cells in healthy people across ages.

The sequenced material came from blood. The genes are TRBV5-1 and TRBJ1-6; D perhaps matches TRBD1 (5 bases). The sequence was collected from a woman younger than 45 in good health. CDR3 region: CASSLEVRANSPLHF. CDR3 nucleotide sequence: TGCGCCAGCAGCTTGGAGGTCAGGGCGAATTCACCCCTCCACTTT.